The rows below give T cell receptor beta chains drawn from one sample of a study of OX40 agonist ivuxolimab in advanced cancers. TCRdb's table, derived via immunoSEQ multiplex PCR, lists solely in-frame clones and lacks some. The sample contains 75,000 to 80,000 clones, approximately 93% of which appear only once. Sequenced here: CD4+ or CD8+ T cells sorted from blood, sampled in a trial of the OX40 agonist ivuxolimab. Every receptor here comes from an adult with an advanced solid tumor such as melanoma, head and neck, liver or kidney cancer. Each CDR3 is given with its conserved first and last residue. Some rows have no size entry. The others give once, few or many, or a class for an expanded clone.

abundance,v_gene,CDR3aa
NA,TRBV27,CASSLMPGELNQPQHF
NA,TRBV9,CASTSLGANTQYF
NA,TRBV6-5,CASGGQPYNEQFF
NA,TRBV5-5,CASSLEGQGANQPQHF
NA,TRBV14,CASSYLPGQGRATEAFF
few,TRBV27,CASSSTHPAEAFF
NA,TRBV28,CASSFRSVGEQYF
NA,TRBV14,CASSQAPPGEATEAFF
NA,TRBV7-2,CASSLVGGGQETQYF
NA,TRBV7-7,CASSQSGRHEQFF
once,TRBV25-1,CASSGPLWGHYEQYF
NA,TRBV10-3,CAISVTGANEKLFF
once,TRBV4-3,CASSQDPDRNTEAFF
NA,TRBV16,CASRQGSDSNQPQHF
NA,TRBV6-1,CASSDPGQKQYF
NA,TRBV28,CASSIGTGSSYEQYF
NA,TRBV5-1,CASSPGRGRNYGYTF
NA,TRBV28,CASSPFEAEAFF
once,TRBV5-1,CASSSYPPDRGGETQYF
once,TRBV25-1,CASSMGTGLYEQYF